This TCR beta chain derives from a study of naive and memory T cell subsets (dated by TCRdb to 2016 to 2017). Study-level background: The study applied an open-source, UMI-based TCR alpha and beta sequencing pipeline to sorted naive and memory peripheral blood T cell subsets. The functional CMV T cell responses agreed completely with IgG serology results. RNA was DNase-treated and reverse transcribed with TCR constant-region primers, mostly using SuperScript III. Overall study outcomes, separate from this receptor: TCR abundance followed a power law whose exponent differed between naive and memory subsets but was consistent across the three individuals. Once error correction was done, more than 90% of naive TCR sequences showed up just once, which made the naive abundance distributions much steeper than those of the memory subsets. In both CD4 and CD8 cells, the Gini index increased while Shannon and inverse Simpson diversity decreased from naive through CM, EM and EMRA. RNA-based TCR counts may be influenced by expression changes linked to T cell activation and differentiation. Each clonotype was defined as a single alpha or beta chain sequence rather than as a paired alpha/beta receptor. No ground truth was available to validate the repertoire findings for the naive and memory subsets.

The receptor library was made with UMI-ligation and nested PCR. An equimolar mix of two oligonucleotides covering both TRBC1 and TRBC2 was used as the beta constant-region primer. The ligated cDNA went through four rounds of PCR with nested alpha and beta constant-region primers together with the SP2 primer. T4 RNA ligase 1 ligated a single-stranded oligonucleotide carrying the SP2 primer and a 12-nucleotide UMI to the cDNA 3' end. Incubation of the ligation reaction lasted 20-24 hours at 16 degrees C. PCR2 was usually performed as a SYBR Green qPCR and halted at a preset threshold so that over-amplification would not occur. Every purification after the first one was done using Agencourt AMPure XP magnetic beads. Library quantification was done by Qubit, followed by a TapeStation check on which the main peak was expected at around 650 bp. Pooled libraries were sequenced on an Illumina MiSeq with v2 2x251 paired-end kits, typically giving roughly 0.9-2.1 million reads per sample. Each sample's library went into the pool at about 4 nM, and roughly 5-7.5% PhiX was added to help with cluster recognition. On the authors' methods: FASTQ reads processed by Demultiplexor were assigned V and J genes by Decombinator through tag matching that tolerated a single base-pair mismatch. Collapsinator relied on UMIs to fix sequencing errors as well as frequency errors caused by PCR heterogeneity. TCRs were translated and CDR3s were extracted from the conserved cysteine to the FGXG phenylalanine by CDR3Translator, with non-productive sequences being flagged. Gini, Shannon entropy and inverse Simpson indices were calculated on repertoires subsampled to equal numbers of UMI-defined TCRs. Within the linear range, a power law was fitted by maximum likelihood to the distributions of clonotype abundance. When run on a single naive CD8 sample, MIGEC and the pipeline yielded similar UMI counts, similar unique TCR numbers and similar clonal distributions. A set of several thousand CMV-associated CDR3 sequences, compiled from VDJdb and a published dataset, was used to search the repertoires. The raw public reads went through TCRdb reprocessing: fastp at Q25, MiXCR clone calling, in-frame beta chains kept. Entries are consolidated by CDR3 protein sequence, retaining the most common genes and DNA. None of the V and J calls come from the authors' own analysis; TCRdb made them. Counted in this sample were 95,000 to 150,000 distinct CDR3 sequences; approximately 37% of them appeared once. Of the sample, roughly 0.9% is held by the ten largest clones.

TCR alpha and beta chain libraries were amplified separately from the second PCR step onward. To determine each donor's CMV status, fresh PBMCs were stimulated overnight with CMV viral lysate, and IFNgamma production from CD4+ T cells was then assessed. CD4 T cells were positively selected with Miltenyi beads, followed by positive selection of CD8 T cells from the CD4-negative fraction. Cells stained for CD3, CD4, CD8, CD45RA, CD27 and a live/dead dye were sorted on a BD Aria II into four subsets by CD45RA and CD27. Three healthy volunteers provided blood, and each donor's sample was split into CD4 and CD8 T cells and then further divided into four differentiation subsets. Approximately 120 ml of peripheral blood was collected from each donor, and PBMC were isolated by Ficoll-Paque PLUS density-gradient centrifugation. The sorted cells were lysed in RLT buffer, after which RNA was extracted using a Qiagen RNeasy kit and kept at -80 degrees C.

CDR1 and CDR2 are read off the germline V gene (reference sequence) as DFQATT and SNEGSKA. Reading from cysteine to phenylalanine, the CDR3 counts 14 amino acids. The only DNA kept is the CDR3, 42 bases in frame from the first base. The junction shows trimming of 5 bases on V and 1 base on J, plus 14 bases between the germline ends. This clonotype has a handful of counts. What this receptor recognizes is not known. Base qualities are missing; no much larger clone stands one base away. The TCR was taken from a human donor in good health. The V and J segments used are TRBV20-1 and TRBJ2-5; the D segment could be TRBD2, given 5 matching bases. Specimen: central memory CD4+ T cells from blood. What this sample's cell subset or site label stands for: central memory, CD45RA- CD27+. The nucleotide sequence is given as TGCAGTGCTGACGGACTGGAGAGCCAAGAGACCCAGTACTTC. Translation gives CSADGLESQETQYF.